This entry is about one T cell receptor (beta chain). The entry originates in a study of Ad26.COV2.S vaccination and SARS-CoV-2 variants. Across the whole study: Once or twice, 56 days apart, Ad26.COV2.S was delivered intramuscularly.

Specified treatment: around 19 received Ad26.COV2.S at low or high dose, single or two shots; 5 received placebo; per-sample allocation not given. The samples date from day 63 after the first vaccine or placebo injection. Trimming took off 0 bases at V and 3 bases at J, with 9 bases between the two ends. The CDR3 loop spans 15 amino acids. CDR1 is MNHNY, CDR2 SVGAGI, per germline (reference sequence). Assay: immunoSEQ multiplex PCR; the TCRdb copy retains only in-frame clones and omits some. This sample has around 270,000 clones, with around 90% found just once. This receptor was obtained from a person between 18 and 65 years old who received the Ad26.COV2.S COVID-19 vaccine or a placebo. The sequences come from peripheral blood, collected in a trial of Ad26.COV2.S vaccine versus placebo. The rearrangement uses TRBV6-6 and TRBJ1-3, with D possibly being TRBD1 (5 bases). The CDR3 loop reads CASSYSGVLGNTIYF. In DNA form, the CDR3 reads TGTGCCAGCAGTTACTCGGGGGTCCTTGGAAACACCATATATTTT.